The 18 T cell receptor beta chains given below trace back to one sample, sequenced in a study of tumor and adjacent non-tumor tissue in lung cancer. This sample's RNA came from whole unsorted tissue. The normal lung tissue was taken more than 3 cm from the tumor edge. A modified ARM-PCR protocol with three rounds of nested PCR amplified TCRbeta. A single record per CDR3 protein comes from TCRdb applying MiXCR to the multiplex PCR reads. The table shows some 97,000 distinct CDR3 sequences, with more than 55% occurring only once. Sequencing was carried out using distant non-tumor lung tissue. These receptors originate from a man aged 30 to 45 with non-small cell lung cancer.

This clonotype appeared many times. The chain joins TRBV6-1 to TRBJ1-2; TRBD1 aligns across 10 bases. Per the germline V gene, CDR1 is MNHNS and CDR2 is SASEGT. Trimming removed 3 bases from V and 4 bases from J; junction bases left unmatched: 11. CDR3 length equals 17 residues. CDR3 nucleotides: TGTGCCAGCAGTGAGGGTACTCGGACAGGGGGTAGCTATGGCTACACCTTC. As protein: CASSEGTRTGGSYGYTF.

The sample holds many counts of this clonotype. The V gene is TRBV24-1, the J gene TRBJ1-4; unclear D gene. This CDR3 contains 15 residues. Germline CDR1 KGHDR, CDR2 SFDVKD. The V end lost 4 bases, the J end lost 7 bases, and 15 bases lay between the germline ends. Written as DNA, the CDR3 is TGTGCCACCAGTGACCCTGGACTCTCCGCTGAAAAACTGTTTTTT. It codes for CATSDPGLSAEKLFF.

In the case of this clonotype: At one end, the junction sequence differs from germline, possibly due to a read error. The chain carries TRBV29-1 and TRBJ1-3, with D perhaps matching TRBD1 (5 bases). This CDR3 is built from 13 residues. CDR1 and CDR2 (germline): SQVTM, ANQGSEA. CDR3 protein: CGARGWSGDTIYF. The CDR3 bases are TGCGGCGCCCGGGGGTGGAGTGGAGACACCATATATTTC. Looking up the rest from reference TRBV29-1 and TRBJ1-3 gives the full variable domain: SAVISQKPSRDICQRGTSLTIQCQVDSQVTMMFWYRQQPGQSLTLIATANQGSEATYESGFVIDKFPISRPNLTFSTLTVSNMSPEDSSIYLCGARGWSGDTIYFGEGSWLTVV.

In the case of this clonotype: Lacking the conserved final phenylalanine or tryptophan, this CDR3 likely reflects a read error. The J gene is TRBJ1-2, the V gene TRBV20-1; no clear D gene. V dropped 1 base and J dropped 0 bases, with 12 bases sitting between them. Germline-derived CDR1 and CDR2 are DFQATT and SNEGSKA (reference sequence). CDR3 length: 15 residues. CDR3 DNA sequence: TGCAGTGCTAGAGTCGAGATCTACTCTAACTATGGCTACACCCTC. It is translated as CSARVEIYSNYGYTL.

Notes on this clonotype: A much larger clonotype is one base distant, so this may be a read error. This chain connects TRBV6-6 to TRBJ2-7; D is undetermined. From germline, CDR1 is MNHNY and CDR2 SVGAGI (reference sequence). With 8 bases removed from V and 8 bases from J, the gap between germline ends came to 16 bases. This CDR3 region has 12 residues. Here the CDR3 reads CASCPLSTQQYF. DNA for the CDR3: TGTGCCAGCTGTCCCCTGTCTACTCAGCAGTACTTC.

Details on this clonotype: A read error may produce the germline difference seen at one junction end. V usage is TRBV12-3 or TRBV12-4 and J usage is TRBJ2-2, with D possibly TRBD2 on 5 matching bases. CDR3 size: 13 residues. The chain's CDR3 is CASSKHSTGELFF. CDR3 in DNA: TGTGCCAGCAGTAAACACTCGACCGGGGAACTGTTTTTT.

Comments on this clonotype: This may be a read error, as it is one base from a much larger clone. The chain carries TRBV14 and TRBJ2-2, with D perhaps TRBD2 (5 bases). Per germline, CDR1 SGHDN and CDR2 FVKESK. This CDR3 comprises 13 residues. CDR3: CASSPQRTGKLFF. DNA for the CDR3: TGTGCCAGCAGCCCTCAAAGGACCGGGAAGCTGTTTTTT.

This clonotype was counted ten times or more. The V gene is TRBV20-1, the J gene TRBJ2-3; D remains ambiguous. CDR1 is DFQATT and CDR2 is SNEGSKA in the germline V gene (reference sequence). V was pared by 0 bases and J by 2 bases, with 18 bases between. The CDR3 is 17 amino acids. CDR3 in DNA: TGCAGTGCTAGAGATCCGACTCCCACGGGCTACACAGATACGCAGTATTTT. Translated, it gives CSARDPTPTGYTDTQYF.

The genes are TRBV4-1 and TRBJ2-7; D is uncertain. This CDR3 region has 16 residues. Germline loops: CDR1 MGHRA, CDR2 YSYEKL. Trimming removed 4 bases from V and 4 bases from J, with 20 bases in between. The CDR3 spells CASSLASLTVWYEQYF. The CDR3 bases are TGCGCCAGCAGCCTAGCCTCCCTGACCGTGTGGTACGAGCAGTACTTC.

The J gene is TRBJ2-7, the V gene TRBV29-1; TRBD2 matches at 7 bases. This CDR3 has 13 residues. Germline V gene data show CDR1 as SQVTM and CDR2 as ANQGSEA. The ends lost 7 bases at V and 5 bases at J; junction bases unmatched: 11. The chain's CDR3 is CSAMRGTTDEQYF. The CDR3 DNA follows: TGCAGCGCTATGCGCGGGACTACCGACGAGCAGTACTTC.

This clonotype is labeled medium-sized. The chain carries TRBV11-3 and TRBJ2-5; D remains ambiguous. The CDR3 sequence is 13 residues long. In germline, CDR1 is SGHNT, CDR2 YENEEA. V dropped 8 bases and J dropped 2 bases, with 12 bases sitting between them. In DNA form, the CDR3 reads TGTGCCAGCGGCACGGAAGGACAAGAGACCCAGTACTTC. Protein sequence: CASGTEGQETQYF. The complete variable domain, with remaining parts taken from reference TRBV11-3 and TRBJ2-5, reads EAGVVQSPRYKIIEKKQPVAFWCNPISGHNTLYWYLQNLGQGPELLIRYENEEAVDDSQLPKDRFSAERLKGVDSTLKIQPAELGDSAVYLCASGTEGQETQYFGPGTRLLVL.

This clonotype was seen many times. The junction departs from germline at one end; a sequencing error may be responsible. V usage is TRBV4-1 and J usage is TRBJ1-1; TRBD1 is a possible D gene (5 bases). The germline V gene has CDR1 MGHRA and CDR2 YSYEKL. The CDR3 is 13 amino acids. The CDR3, as DNA: TGCGCCAGCAGCGCCCCAGGGAACCCTGAAGCTTTCTTT. This sequence encodes CASSAPGNPEAFF.

Note on this clonotype: No DNA is shown, since the ends of the CDR3 on it are uncertain; the CDR3 is the one TCRdb lists. The chain employs TRBV6-5 and TRBJ1-2; the table's D call, TRBD1, was not checked against the DNA. The germline V gene has CDR1 MNHEY and CDR2 SVGAGI. The CDR3 has 14 amino acids, counting both end residues. The CDR3 loop reads CASSHDRGRYGCTF.

Concerning this clonotype: One junction end does not reproduce the germline sequence, and a read error may be involved. The chain carries TRBV7-9 and TRBJ1-1; 12 bases are a match to TRBD1. The CDR3 consists of 17 residues. The V gene's germline CDR1 is SEHNR and CDR2 FQNEAQ (reference sequence). As DNA, the CDR3 is TGTGCCAGCAGCCATTACGGGACAGGGGGCGCAGGGAGTGAAGCTATCTTT. It specifies CASSHYGTGGAGSEAIF.

In the case of this clonotype: A much bigger clone sits one base away, suggesting this may be a read error. The V gene is TRBV4-2, the J gene TRBJ2-3; the match to TRBD2 covers 9 bases. V gave up 5 bases and J gave up 1 base; unmatched junction bases: 4. The CDR3 runs 15 residues. Germline V lookup: CDR1 LGHNA, CDR2 YNFKEQ. The CDR3 loop reads CASSSIAGGTDTQYF. The CDR3 bases are TGTGCCAGCAGCTCTATAGCGGGAGGCACAGATACGCAGTATTTT.

This clonotype occurred many times. The J gene is TRBJ2-1, the V gene TRBV5-4, with TRBD2 identical over 9 bases. This CDR3 is built from 15 residues. V lost 4 bases to trimming and J lost 8 bases; unmatched junction nucleotides: 10. Germline V gives CDR1 SGHNT, CDR2 YYREEE (reference sequence). Here the CDR3 reads CASSQGLAEGDEQFF. CDR3 sequence (DNA): TGTGCCAGCAGCCAGGGACTAGCAGAAGGCGATGAGCAGTTCTTC.

The gene calls are TRBV11-1 and TRBJ2-1, with D perhaps TRBD1 or TRBD2 (5 bases each). The V end lost 5 bases, the J end lost 5 bases, and 7 bases lay between the germline ends. The CDR3 extends over 12 amino acids. CDR1 SGHAT and CDR2 FQDESV come from the germline V gene (reference sequence). CDR3 nucleotides: TGTGCCAGCAGCGGGACGGACAATGAGCAGTTCTTC. It specifies CASSGTDNEQFF. The variable domain in full, completed from reference TRBV11-1 and TRBJ2-1, reads EAEVAQSPRYKITEKSQAVAFWCDPISGHATLYWYRQILGQGPELLVQFQDESVVDDSQLPKDRFSAERLKGVDSTLKIQPAELGDSAMYLCASSGTDNEQFFGPGTRLTVL.

Details on this clonotype: The conserved closing phenylalanine or tryptophan is absent in this CDR3, likely reflecting a read error. The chain combines TRBV12-3 or TRBV12-4 with TRBJ2-3; 8 bases fit TRBD1. The length of the CDR3 is 16 residues. J gave up 4 bases and V 11 bases, and 17 bases lay outside the gene matches. The CDR3 sequence: CAGWETGARDADTQYY. CDR3 sequence (DNA): TGTGCCGGCTGGGAGACAGGGGCCAGGGACGCAGATACGCAGTATTAT.